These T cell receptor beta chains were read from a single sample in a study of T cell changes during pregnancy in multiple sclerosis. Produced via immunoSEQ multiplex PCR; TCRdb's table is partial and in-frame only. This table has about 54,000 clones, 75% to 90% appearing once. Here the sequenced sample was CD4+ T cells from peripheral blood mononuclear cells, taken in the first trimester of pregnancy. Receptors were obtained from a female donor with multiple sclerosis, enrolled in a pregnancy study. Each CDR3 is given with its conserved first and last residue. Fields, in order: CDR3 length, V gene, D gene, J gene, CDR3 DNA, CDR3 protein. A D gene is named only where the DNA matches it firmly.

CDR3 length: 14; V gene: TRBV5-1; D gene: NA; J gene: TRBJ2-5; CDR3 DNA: TGCGCCAGCAGCCTATACCGCGACCAAGAGACCCAGTACTTC; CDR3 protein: CASSLYRDQETQYF
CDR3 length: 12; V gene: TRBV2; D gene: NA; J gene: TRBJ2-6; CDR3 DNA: TGTGCCAGCCTCTCTGGGGCCAACGTCCTGACTTTC; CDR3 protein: CASLSGANVLTF
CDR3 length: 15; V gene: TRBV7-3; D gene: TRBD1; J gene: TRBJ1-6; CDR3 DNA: TGTGCCAGCAGCTCCCGACAGGGGGGTAATTCACCCCTCCACTTT; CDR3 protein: CASSSRQGGNSPLHF
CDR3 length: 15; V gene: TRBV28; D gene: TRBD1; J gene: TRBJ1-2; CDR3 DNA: TGTGCCAGCAGCCCCGCCGGGACAGGGAGGGTAGGCTACACCTTC; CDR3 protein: CASSPAGTGRVGYTF
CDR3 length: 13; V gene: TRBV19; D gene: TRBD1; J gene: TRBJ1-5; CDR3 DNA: TGTGCCGCAGGGACAGGGAGCAATCAGCCCCAGCATTTT; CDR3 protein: CAAGTGSNQPQHF
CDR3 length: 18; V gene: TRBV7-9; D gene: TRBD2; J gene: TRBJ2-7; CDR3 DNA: TGTGCCAGCAGCCCTCCGGGACTAGCGGGAGGCACCTCCTACGAGCAGTACTTC; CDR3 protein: CASSPPGLAGGTSYEQYF
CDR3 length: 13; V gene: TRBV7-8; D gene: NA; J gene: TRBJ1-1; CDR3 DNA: TGTGCCAGCAGCCCCAGGGGGAACACTGAAGCTTTCTTT; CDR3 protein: CASSPRGNTEAFF
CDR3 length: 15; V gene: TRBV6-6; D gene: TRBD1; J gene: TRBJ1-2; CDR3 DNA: TGTGCCAGCAGTTACTCAGGGACAGAGGGGAATGGCTACACCTTC; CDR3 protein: CASSYSGTEGNGYTF
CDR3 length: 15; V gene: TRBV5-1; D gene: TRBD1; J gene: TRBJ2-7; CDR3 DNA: TGCGCCAGCAGCTTGGAGGGACAGGGGACCGGCGAGCAGTACTTC; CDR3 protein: CASSLEGQGTGEQYF
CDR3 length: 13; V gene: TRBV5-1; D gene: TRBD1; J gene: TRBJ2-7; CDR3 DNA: TGCGCCAGCAGCGTGGGACAGCTCTACGAGCAGTACTTC; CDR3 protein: CASSVGQLYEQYF
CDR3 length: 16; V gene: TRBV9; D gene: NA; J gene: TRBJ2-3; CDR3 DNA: TGTGCCAGCAGCGTAGCCGCCGGAGGGGACACAGATACGCAGTATTTT; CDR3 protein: CASSVAAGGDTDTQYF